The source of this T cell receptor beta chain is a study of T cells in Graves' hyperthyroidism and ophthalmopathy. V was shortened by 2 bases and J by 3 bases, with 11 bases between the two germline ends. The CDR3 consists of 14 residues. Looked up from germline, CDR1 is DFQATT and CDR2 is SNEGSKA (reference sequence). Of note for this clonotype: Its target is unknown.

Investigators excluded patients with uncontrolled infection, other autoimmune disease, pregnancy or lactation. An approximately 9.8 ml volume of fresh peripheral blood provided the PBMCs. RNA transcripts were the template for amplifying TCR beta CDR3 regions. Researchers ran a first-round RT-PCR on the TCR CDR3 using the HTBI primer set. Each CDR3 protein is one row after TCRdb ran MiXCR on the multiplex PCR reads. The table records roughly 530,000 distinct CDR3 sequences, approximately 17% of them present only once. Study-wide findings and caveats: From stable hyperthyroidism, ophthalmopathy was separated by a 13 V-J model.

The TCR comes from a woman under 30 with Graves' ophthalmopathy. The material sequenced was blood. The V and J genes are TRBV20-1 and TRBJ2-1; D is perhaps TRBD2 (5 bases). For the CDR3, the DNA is TGCAGTGCTAGAACTACTAGGGTCTACAATGAGCAGTTCTTC. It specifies CSARTTRVYNEQFF.